This TCR beta chain was recorded in a study of immune cell composition in non-small cell lung cancer. Only in-frame clones appear in the TCRdb table, and some are missing; sequencing was by immunoSEQ multiplex PCR. This sample has about 15,000 clones, with about two thirds found just once. The receptor's source is a human donor with non-small cell lung cancer. The sequencing input was lung tumor tissue.

CDR3 in amino acids: CASSYSQVLNTEAFF. CDR3 nucleotide sequence: TGTGCCAGCAGTTACTCTCAGGTCTTGAACACTGAAGCTTTCTTT. The genes are TRBV6-5 and TRBJ1-1; D not resolved. Trimming removed 0 bases from V and 0 bases from J, with 8 bases in between. CDR3 size: 15 residues. Germline CDR1 reads MNHEY; CDR2 reads SVGAGI.